The entry that follows covers one T cell receptor (beta chain) sequence. Its antigen remains unidentified. Base qualities are not at hand, and no much larger clone is one base apart. TCRbeta CDR3 regions were amplified from genomic DNA by means of the immunoSEQ Assay, a bias-controlled multiplex PCR. The original pipeline was this. The number of nucleated cells in each sample was estimated from the amplification of reference gene primers within the assay. Sequence reads were collapsed and filtered to measure the absolute abundance of every unique TCRbeta CDR3 rearrangement. For each sample, productive Simpson clonality was calculated as the square root of Simpson's diversity index across productive rearrangements. Drawn from immuneACCESS, this table holds only the in-frame rearrangements with V and J called that TCRdb kept. Clones are partly lost; checked studies trace under half to an unresolved V gene and leave the rest unexplained. The DNA was the basis for D and trimming; V, J and clone size are from that table. In all, the sample holds fewer than 110,000 clones, and approximately 88% of those were seen once. The ten biggest clones cover around 3.8% of the sample.

The entry originates in a study of blood T cell repertoires in COVID-19 (dated by TCRdb to the early 2020s). In the study overall: Samples covering the acute and convalescent phases of COVID-19 were provided by collaborators in the United States, Italy and Spain. The material from the prospective study consisted of cDNA or gDNA derived from T cells, B-cell-depleted T cells, or PBMCs. Deeply sampled blood TCRbeta repertoires from subjects exposed to, actively infected with, or recovered from COVID-19 were included in the dataset. The repertoires were made available in a free public database intended to serve as a resource for research on the immune response to SARS-CoV-2. Samples were obtained from the ongoing ImmuneRACE study (first 160 participants) and from 1,000 to 1,500 subjects provided by 6 global collaborators. Sample metadata almost always included a de-identified subject ID, COVID-19 status, age in years and sex. Where available, HLA class I and class II types were taken from metadata supplied by the sample provider and were not determined by assay-based typing. Study-level results and caveats: The quantity of clinical and demographic metadata differed by source and by participant and was supplied without curation.

For CDR1 and CDR2, the germline V gene (reference sequence) lists SGHNT and YYREEE. There are 13 amino acids in the CDR3, from cysteine to phenylalanine inclusive. Only CDR3 DNA is held: 39 bases, read in frame from base 1. V lost 4 bases and J lost 4 bases, and the count of bases not matched to a germline gene is 4. The collaborating institutions used their own protocols to collect whole blood in K2EDTA tubes. Collaborator samples were shipped for TCRbeta analysis as frozen whole blood, isolated PBMCs, or DNA extracted from either sample type. The chain is assembled from TRBV5-4 and TRBJ1-1; 7 bases in between match TRBD1. The material sequenced was peripheral blood. This sequence originates from a woman aged 55 to 70 with acute or convalescent COVID-19. The CDR3 region has the sequence CASSPTGATEAFF. The DNA reads TGTGCCAGCAGCCCTACAGGGGCCACTGAAGCTTTCTTT.